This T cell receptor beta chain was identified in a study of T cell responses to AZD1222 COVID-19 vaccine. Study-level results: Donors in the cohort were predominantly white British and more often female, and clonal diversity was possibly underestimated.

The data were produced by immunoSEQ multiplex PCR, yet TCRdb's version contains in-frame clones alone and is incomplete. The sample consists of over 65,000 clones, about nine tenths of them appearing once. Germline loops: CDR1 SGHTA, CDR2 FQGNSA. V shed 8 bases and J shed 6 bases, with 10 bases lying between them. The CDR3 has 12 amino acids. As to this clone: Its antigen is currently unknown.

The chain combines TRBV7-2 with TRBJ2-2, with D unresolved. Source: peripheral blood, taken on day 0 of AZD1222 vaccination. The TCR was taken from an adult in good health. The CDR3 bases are TGTGCCAGCCGGTGGGTCGCCGGGGAGCTGTTTTTT. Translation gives CASRWVAGELFF.